This T cell receptor beta chain was captured in a study of T cells after yellow fever vaccination. UMIs were added to TCR cDNA along with a universal primer site when it was made by 5'RACE template switching. TCRdb ran MiXCR on the 5' RACE reads and lists one entry per CDR3 protein. The sample has 350,000 or so distinct CDR3 sequences; approximately 8% are singletons. The CDR3 extends over 13 amino acids. V was trimmed by 0 bases and J by 11 bases, leaving 11 bases between them. In germline, CDR1 is LGHNA, CDR2 YSLEER. Worth noting for this clonotype: Its matching antigen is unknown.

Notes on the study in general: Abundant clonotypes from the bulk population could get into FACS-sorted repertoires as contaminants. Reappearance after the booster was seen for most primary-vaccination clones, at around 95% CD4 and 70% to 90% CD8.

The sequencing used PBMCs, collected approximately 47 days after the first yellow fever vaccination. The V and J genes are TRBV4-3 and TRBJ2-1; D gene ambiguous. The origin of this receptor is a man between 18 and 35 years old who received the YFV17D yellow fever vaccine. Here the CDR3 DNA reads TGCGCCAGCAGCCAAGACAGTACAATGCAGCAGTTCTTC. It encodes CASSQDSTMQQFF.